A selection of T cell receptor beta chains follows, all from one sample in a study of cytotoxic CD8 clonotypes in ibrutinib-treated CLL. TCRdb's copy holds only in-frame clones and misses some; the assay was immunoSEQ multiplex PCR. The profile covers 50,000 or so clones, with 70% to 90% appearing a single time and just over 20% taken by the ten largest. The sample consisted of PBMCs, taken after 24 months of ibrutinib treatment. The receptors come from a human donor with chronic lymphocytic leukemia. Both conserved end residues are trimmed from each CDR3. Fields, in order: J gene, V gene, CDR3 protein.

>TRBJ1-1|TRBV4-1
ASSQPGRVNTEAF
>TRBJ2-1|TRBV13
ASSSPDISSYNEQF
>TRBJ2-5|TRBV7-8
ASSQRLTETQY
>TRBJ1-4|TRBV4-3
ASSQEGGAGEKLF
>TRBJ1-6|TRBV5-6
ASSFRGSYNSPLH
>TRBJ1-1|TRBV6-5
ASTPGGTEAF
>TRBJ2-2|TRBV4-1
ASRKEGGTSPGELF
>TRBJ1-5|TRBV19
ASREGVVSNQPQH
>TRBJ1-1|TRBV10-3
AIIKQLGNTEAF
>TRBJ2-7|TRBV28
ASSLPGLAGDEQY
>TRBJ2-1|TRBV10-3
AITNTAGVEQF
>TRBJ2-4|TRBV29-1
GLQGAKNIQY
>TRBJ1-1|TRBV7-2
ASSRQGGFRDEAF
>TRBJ1-2|TRBV18
ASSTGTGGFAGGYT
>TRBJ2-5|TRBV7-8
ASSSDPQETQY
>TRBJ2-3|TRBV28
ASSLLTLGVADTQY
>TRBJ1-3|TRBV30
ACTPGGSGNTIY
>TRBJ2-4|TRBV9
ASSVGDRIKNIQY
>TRBJ2-5|TRBV7-8
ASSPQVPLADSQETQY
>TRBJ2-2|TRBV7-3
ASGRPEGELF
>TRBJ1-1|TRBV9
ASSVTQGSTEAF
>TRBJ2-5|TRBV15
ATSPRTGTGATQY
>TRBJ2-1|TRBV11-1
ASSLVGGIRNEQF
>TRBJ1-5|TRBV19
ASSKQTGGAGQPQH
>TRBJ2-2|TRBV27
ASSPRSVTGELF
>TRBJ2-1|TRBV19
ASNIGSGRVSNEQF
>TRBJ2-3|TRBV5-1
ASSLGDRGPLGTDTQY
>TRBJ1-2|TRBV7-9
ASSSPRPGAWGYT
>TRBJ2-7|TRBV20-1
SASRVDEQY
>TRBJ2-1|TRBV4-1
ASSKATGLEQF
>TRBJ2-7|TRBV29-1
SVAGTSYEQY
>TRBJ2-7|TRBV30
ALLEATYGYEQY
>TRBJ2-7|TRBV6-5
ASSWVINEQY
>TRBJ2-1|TRBV7-2
ASSEGLADNEQF
>TRBJ2-5|TRBV11-2
ASSFPGLAGGLIQETQY
>TRBJ2-5|TRBV10-3
AISPRQGRETQY
>TRBJ2-2|TRBV5-4
ASSLVGSAQSYGELF
>TRBJ2-1|TRBV25-1
ASSKSTPGLATGVAF
>TRBJ2-5|TRBV4-3
ASSPWLAGAGETQY
>TRBJ2-3|TRBV4-1
ASSQGGLAGNTDTQY
>TRBJ2-1|TRBV7-9
ASSPPGAGQNNEQF
>TRBJ2-3|TRBV29-1
SAPGGGVVGDTQY